This T cell receptor (beta chain) was identified during a study of cytomegalovirus exposure and HLA in healthy donors. About the research overall: Researchers found that approximately 80% of 350 to 500 genotyped donors fell within the Caucasian-associated ancestry cluster.

The primer mix had 60 Vbeta and 13 Jbeta primers. The data were produced by immunoSEQ multiplex PCR, yet TCRdb's version contains in-frame clones alone and is incomplete. The sample shows under 130,000 clones, just under 80% of them seen only once. Study results and limitations: Later findings reportedly placed an Asian-associated ancestry cluster below the approximately 700-donor mean for N-insertions.

As concerns this clone: Its antigen is not identified.

The CDR3 spans 13 residues. V was pared by 5 bases and J by 6 bases, with 4 bases of the junction left unmatched. CDR1 is SEHNR, CDR2 FQNEAQ, per germline (reference sequence). The sequencing input was PBMCs. The clonotype comes from a male donor in good health and CMV-seronegative. The V gene is TRBV7-9, the J gene TRBJ2-7; TRBD2 matches at 10 bases. CDR3 nucleotides: TGTGCCAGCAGCCCTAGCGGGAGAGGCGAGCAGTACTTC. Its translation is CASSPSGRGEQYF.